This section outlines one T cell receptor beta chain sequence together with its context. These data come from a study of blood T cells in healthy people across ages. A second PCR of roughly 7 to 11 cycles used a sample-barcoded 5' primer and a J-beta primer mix. One entry per CDR3 protein results from TCRdb running MiXCR on the 5' RACE reads. This repertoire shows more than 700,000 distinct CDR3 sequences, 46% found once; its top ten account for roughly 20%. The germline V gene encodes CDR1 MGHRA and CDR2 YSYEKL. Trimming took 4 bases from V and 4 from J; bases not matched to a gene: 6. The CDR3 sequence is 15 residues long.

This TCR derives from a man at least 80 years old in good health. The V call is TRBV4-1, the J call TRBJ1-2, with 10 bases identical to TRBD1. Source material: blood. The DNA of the CDR3 is TGCGCCAGCAGCCTCGGGGACAGGGGAGGCTATGGCTACACCTTC. Encoded protein: CASSLGDRGGYGYTF.